This entry features one T cell receptor beta chain sequence. What it binds is not known. Germline lookup yields CDR1 SQVTM and CDR2 ANQGSEA. This CDR3 contains 14 residues. Between the trimmed V and J ends, which lost 4 bases and 0 bases, there was a span of 10 bases. TCRdb processed the reads anew with MiXCR; each CDR3 protein has one entry. The profile shows 290,000 or so distinct CDR3 sequences, around 10% of them singletons. The sample originates from a study of T cell repertoires in cytomegalovirus infection. Study summary: Through public TCR beta signatures, both CMV infection and matching HLA type were indicated.

Study-wide results and limits: The ex vivo response was dominated by HLA-C-restricted CMV-specific TCR beta clonotypes. Cumulative frequency (of public TCR beta family members) identified carriers of CMV plus the relevant HLA.

The sequenced sample consisted of PBMCs. The sequence derives from a human donor in good health (CMV status not recorded). Some clones in this sample may be carry-over from other donors' samples. The gene calls are TRBV29-1 and TRBJ1-5; D might be TRBD1 (5 bases). The CDR3 nucleotides read TGCAGCGTTGGAACAGGTTATAGCAATCAGCCCCAGCATTTT. Its protein product is CSVGTGYSNQPQHF.